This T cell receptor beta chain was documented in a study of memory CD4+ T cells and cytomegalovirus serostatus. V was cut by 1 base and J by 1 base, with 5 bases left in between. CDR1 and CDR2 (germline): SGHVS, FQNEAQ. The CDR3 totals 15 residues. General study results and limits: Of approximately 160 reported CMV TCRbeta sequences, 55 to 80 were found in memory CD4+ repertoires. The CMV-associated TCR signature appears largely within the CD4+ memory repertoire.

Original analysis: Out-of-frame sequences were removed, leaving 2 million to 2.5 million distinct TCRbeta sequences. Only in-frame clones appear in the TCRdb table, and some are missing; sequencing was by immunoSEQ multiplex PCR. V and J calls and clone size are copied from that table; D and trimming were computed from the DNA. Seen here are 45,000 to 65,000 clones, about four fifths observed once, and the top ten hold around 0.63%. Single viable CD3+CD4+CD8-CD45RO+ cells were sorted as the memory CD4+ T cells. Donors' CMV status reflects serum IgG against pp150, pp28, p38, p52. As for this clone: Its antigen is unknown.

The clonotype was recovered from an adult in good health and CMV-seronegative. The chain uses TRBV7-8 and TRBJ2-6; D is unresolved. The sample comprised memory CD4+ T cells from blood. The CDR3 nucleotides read TGTGCCAGCAGCTTAGACCTGTCTGGGGCCAACGTCCTGACTTTC. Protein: CASSLDLSGANVLTF.